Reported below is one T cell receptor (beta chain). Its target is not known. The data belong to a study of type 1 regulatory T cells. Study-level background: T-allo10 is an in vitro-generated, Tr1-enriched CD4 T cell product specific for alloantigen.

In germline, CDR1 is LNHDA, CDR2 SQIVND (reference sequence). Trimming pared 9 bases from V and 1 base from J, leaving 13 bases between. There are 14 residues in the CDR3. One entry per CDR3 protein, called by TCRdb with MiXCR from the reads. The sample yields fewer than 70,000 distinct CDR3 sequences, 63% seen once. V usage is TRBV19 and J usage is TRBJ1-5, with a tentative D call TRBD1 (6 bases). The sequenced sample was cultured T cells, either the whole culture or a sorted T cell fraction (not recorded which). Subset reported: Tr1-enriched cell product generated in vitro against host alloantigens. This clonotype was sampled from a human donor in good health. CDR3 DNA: TGTGCCAGCCGGACGACAGGCAGCAATCAGCCCCAGCATTTT. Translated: CASRTTGSNQPQHF.